The entry below gives a single TCR beta chain sequence along with its context. Its antigen is unidentified. The germline CDR1 and CDR2 sequences are MDHEN and SYDVKM. With V trimmed by 8 bases and J by 4 bases, 10 bases remained unmatched. This CDR3 region has 14 residues. The time point was: newly diagnosed GD, antithyroid drugs for less than 3 months. PBMC-derived RNA was used for the TCR library. This record comes from a study of regulatory T cells in long-lasting Graves disease. Study-level findings and limits: In persistent patients, shared public clonotypes (over 2,500) outnumbered those in new patients (approximately 880).

Both iRepertoire HTBI primers and Arm-PCR of CDR3 regions were used to build the TCR beta libraries. A single record per CDR3 protein comes from TCRdb applying MiXCR to the multiplex PCR reads. Of about 460,000 distinct CDR3 sequences in the sample, about 15% were seen once. These data are also associated with another study on T cells in Graves' hyperthyroidism and ophthalmopathy. That study reports: The HTBI set primed first-round TCR CDR3 RT-PCR.

Material: peripheral blood mononuclear cells (PBMCs), obtained at new diagnosis, from a patient treated with antithyroid drugs. V usage is TRBV28 and J usage is TRBJ1-2; 7 bases agree with TRBD1. The receptor was derived from a woman between 50 and 59 years old with Graves disease. CDR3 protein: CASAPGQISYGYTF. As DNA, the CDR3 is TGTGCCAGCGCACCGGGACAGATAAGCTATGGCTACACCTTC.